Below, 22 T cell receptor beta chains from the same sample are listed, as sequenced in a study of patients and donors after allogeneic stem cell transplantation. Each CDR3 protein is one row after TCRdb ran MiXCR on the RT-PCR reads. The sample consists of about 110,000 distinct CDR3 sequences, approximately 40% of them appearing once. Sequencing was performed on blood, either unsorted or a sorted T cell fraction (not recorded which). The receptors were sampled from a human donor who was either an allogeneic HSCT recipient or a stem cell or donor lymphocyte infusion donor (not recorded which). It is not recorded whose cells these are; they may come from a transplant donor.

Ten or more counts support this clonotype. The chain is built from TRBV14 and TRBJ1-1; no clear D. Germline CDR1 reads SGHDN; CDR2 reads FVKESK. CDR3 length: 13 amino acids. Deletions cut 0 bases from V and 9 bases from J, with 11 bases between. The CDR3 here is CASSQDSGWKAFF. The CDR3 coding sequence is TGTGCCAGCAGCCAAGATTCCGGGTGGAAAGCTTTCTTT.

This chain joins TRBV20-1 and TRBJ1-1; D is undetermined. V lost 4 bases and J lost 5, with 11 bases in between. CDR1 and CDR2 from the germline V gene are DFQATT and SNEGSKA (reference sequence). This CDR3 is 12 amino acids long. In DNA, the CDR3 is TGCAGTGCTACTGCAATCTGGACTGAAGCTTTCTTT. Its translation is CSATAIWTEAFF.

This clonotype was seen more than once but under ten times. This rearrangement joins TRBV5-1 to TRBJ1-3, with D possibly TRBD1 on 5 matching bases. Germline loops: CDR1 SGHRS, CDR2 YFSETQ. V lost 0 bases to trimming and J lost 8 bases, with 12 bases between them. This CDR3 has 14 residues. Here the CDR3 DNA reads TGCGCCAGCAGCTTGGCAACAGGCAGGGACACCATATATTTT. Its translation: CASSLATGRDTIYF. The whole variable domain, remainder taken from reference TRBV5-1 and TRBJ1-3, is KAGVTQTPRYLIKTRGQQVTLSCSPISGHRSVSWYQQTPGQGLQFLFEYFSETQRNKGNFPGRFSGRQFSNSRSEMNVSTLELGDSALYLCASSLATGRDTIYFGEGSWLTVV.

The chain uses TRBV20-1 and TRBJ2-4; 7 bases are a match to TRBD1. This CDR3 is 14 amino acids long. Trimming at V came to 5 bases and at J to 8 bases, leaving 12 bases not matched to a gene. Germline V gene sequence: CDR1 DFQATT, CDR2 SNEGSKA (reference sequence). DNA of the CDR3: TGCAGTGCTGGCTCCTCGGGCCAGGGGGACATTCAGTACTTC. It is translated as CSAGSSGQGDIQYF.

This clonotype was seen only once. The J gene is TRBJ2-7, the V gene TRBV5-6; D unclear. Germline V gene data show CDR1 as SGHDT and CDR2 as YYEEEE. Trimming stripped 4 bases from V and 5 bases from J, with 16 bases between. This CDR3 contains 14 residues. CDR3 sequence reads: CASSPTNIYHEQYF. The CDR3 DNA follows: TGTGCCAGCAGCCCCACCAATATCTACCACGAGCAGTACTTC.

CDR3 protein: CASSLTSGSPYYEQYF. The CDR3 bases are TGTGCCAGCAGCTTGACTAGCGGGAGTCCCTACTACGAGCAGTACTTC. This rearrangement joins TRBV5-6 to TRBJ2-7; 11 bases agree with TRBD2. CDR1 is SGHDT and CDR2 is YYEEEE in the germline V gene. The CDR3 loop spans 16 amino acids. V dropped 1 base and J dropped 3; count of bases not matched to a gene: 6.

This clonotype has just a few counts. The chain is built from TRBV29-1 and TRBJ1-2; D uncertain. The CDR3 consists of 12 residues. CDR1 is SQVTM and CDR2 is ANQGSEA in the germline V gene. V lost 5 bases and J lost 5, with 12 bases in between. CDR3: CSVYGEGYGYTF. As DNA, the CDR3 is TGCAGCGTTTACGGGGAGGGTTATGGCTACACCTTC.

The chain couples TRBV6-2 or TRBV6-3 to TRBJ2-7, with D unresolved. CDR1 MNHEY and CDR2 SVGEGT come from the germline V gene. Trimming took off 8 bases at V and 0 bases at J, with 14 bases between the two ends. CDR3 length: 14 residues. CDR3: CASQQLFSSYEQYF. The CDR3 coding sequence is TGTGCCAGCCAACAGCTCTTCTCCTCCTACGAGCAGTACTTC.

The V gene is TRBV5-1, the J gene TRBJ2-1; D is unresolved. The V end lost 9 bases, the J end lost 1 base, and 8 bases lay between the germline ends. Germline CDR1 and CDR2: SGHRS and YFSETQ. The CDR3 is made up of 12 amino acids. Here the CDR3 reads CATGRSYNEQFF. CDR3 DNA: TGCGCCACCGGAAGGTCCTACAATGAGCAGTTCTTC.

The genes are TRBV5-4 and TRBJ2-2, with D possibly TRBD1 on 6 matching bases. The CDR3 is 15 residues long. The V gene lost 3 bases and the J gene lost 2 bases, with 11 bases spanning the gap. Germline V gene data show CDR1 as SGHNT and CDR2 as YYREEE (reference sequence). The CDR3 sequence is CASSSGTPNTGELFF. CDR3 nucleotides: TGTGCCAGCAGCTCCGGGACACCAAACACCGGGGAGCTGTTTTTT. Complete variable domain (other parts from reference TRBV5-4 and TRBJ2-2): ETGVTQSPTHLIKTRGQQVTLRCSSQSGHNTVSWYQQALGQGPQFIFQYYREEENGRGNFPPRFSGLQFPNYSSELNVNALELDDSALYLCASSSGTPNTGELFFGEGSRLTVL.

The chain recombines TRBV7-2 with TRBJ1-6; weak D call: TRBD1 (6 bases). The CDR3 sequence is 16 residues long. From germline, CDR1 is SGHTA and CDR2 FQGNSA. V lost 0 bases, J lost 11 bases, and 17 bases lay in between. The CDR3 here is CASSLAAGGPGTPLHF. CDR3 coding DNA: TGTGCCAGCAGCTTAGCCGCCGGGGGCCCTGGCACACCCCTCCACTTT. The full variable domain, its missing parts supplied by reference TRBV7-2 and TRBJ1-6, is GAGVSQSPSNKVTEKGKDVELRCDPISGHTALYWYRQSLGQGLEFLIYFQGNSAPDKSGLPSDRFSAERTGGSVSTLTIQRTQQEDSAVYLCASSLAAGGPGTPLHFGNGTRLTVT.

V and J are TRBV7-9 and TRBJ1-1; a possible D gene is TRBD1 (5 bases). Trimming shortened V by 2 bases and J by 4 bases, and 11 bases separated the two germline ends. The germline gives CDR1 SEHNR, CDR2 FQNEAQ (reference sequence). The CDR3 is made up of 14 amino acids. This CDR3 reads CASSLSPGGTEAFF. Written as DNA, the CDR3 is TGTGCCAGCAGCTTATCTCCCGGGGGCACTGAAGCTTTCTTT.

The V and J genes are TRBV10-3 and TRBJ2-7, with TRBD1 as a possible D gene (5 bases). The length of the CDR3 is 15 residues. V lost 3 bases, J lost 0 bases, and 12 bases lay in between. Germline CDR1 reads ENHRY; CDR2 reads SYGVKD. Written as DNA, the CDR3 is TGTGCCATCAGTGACCCCAGGGCCAGCTCCTACGAGCAGTACTTC. It yields the protein CAISDPRASSYEQYF.

The chain couples TRBV5-1 to TRBJ2-3; D is unclear. CDR3 length: 14 residues. Trimming cost V 0 bases and J 3 bases, with 8 bases left between them. Germline values: CDR1 SGHRS, CDR2 YFSETQ. The CDR3 coding sequence is TGCGCCAGCAGCTTGGGACAACAAACAGATACGCAGTATTTT. Its protein is CASSLGQQTDTQYF.

This sequence joins TRBV5-1 and TRBJ2-2; D not certain. Per germline, CDR1 SGHRS and CDR2 YFSETQ. This CDR3 spans 14 amino acids. V lost 5 bases, J lost 0 bases, and 8 bases lay in between. CDR3 amino acids: CASSSKSNTGELFF. The CDR3 bases are TGCGCCAGCAGTTCGAAGTCGAACACCGGGGAGCTGTTTTTT.

This chain joins TRBV3-1 and TRBJ2-7; D call uncertain. The ends were cut back, 0 bases at V and 4 bases at J, with 4 bases in the middle. There are 12 residues in the CDR3. Germline V CDR1 and CDR2: LGHDT, YNNKEL (reference sequence). This CDR3 is CASSQEVYEQYF. CDR3 nucleotides: TGTGCCAGCAGCCAAGAGGTTTACGAGCAGTACTTC.

The rearrangement joins TRBV12-3 or TRBV12-4 to TRBJ2-2, with 8 positions matching TRBD2. This CDR3 contains 16 residues. Trimming cost V 3 bases and J 2 bases; bases outside gene matches: 5. CDR3 bases: TGTGCCAGCAGTTTGACGGGAGGGAGAAACACCGGGGAGCTGTTTTTT. Protein: CASSLTGGRNTGELFF.

J is TRBJ2-7 and V is TRBV18; possibly TRBD1 for D (6 bases). CDR3 length: 17 residues. With 6 bases removed from V and 3 bases from J, the gap between germline ends came to 24 bases. Germline V gene lookup returns CDR1 KGHSH and CDR2 LQKENI. The CDR3 DNA follows: TGTGCCAGCTCGCCCTCTCCAGGTACAGGGTTCTTCTACGAGCAGTACTTC. Translated: CASSPSPGTGFFYEQYF.

This clonotype was recorded at least ten times. This chain uses TRBV29-1 with TRBJ1-1, with a possible D match to TRBD1 (5 bases). This CDR3 is 14 amino acids long. Trimming pared 6 bases from V and 6 bases from J, leaving 20 bases between. Germline lookup yields CDR1 SQVTM and CDR2 ANQGSEA. The CDR3: CSVADGSRGPEAFF. CDR3 in DNA: TGCAGCGTGGCGGACGGATCCCGGGGACCTGAAGCTTTCTTT.

This clonotype was seen a handful of times. The chain employs TRBV7-9 and TRBJ2-5; tentative D call: TRBD1 (5 bases). The germline gives CDR1 SEHNR, CDR2 FQNEAQ (reference sequence). The V end was cut by 5 bases, the J end by 3 bases, with 13 bases between. This CDR3 contains 14 residues. The CDR3, as DNA: TGTGCCAGCAGCCGACAGCAACAAGAAGAGACCCAGTACTTC. The encoded protein is CASSRQQQEETQYF.

This clonotype appeared a few times. The rearrangement links TRBV28 to TRBJ2-1, with D unresolved. The V gene's germline CDR1 is MDHEN and CDR2 SYDVKM. CDR3 size: 11 residues. V shed 2 bases and J shed 8 bases, with 4 bases lying between them. CDR3 region: CASSLVHEQFF. In DNA form, the CDR3 reads TGTGCCAGCAGTTTAGTTCATGAGCAGTTCTTC.

This clonotype was detected only a few times. The chain joins TRBV3-1 to TRBJ2-6, with 7 bases matching TRBD1. Germline CDR1 and CDR2: LGHDT and YNNKEL (reference sequence). The junction had 7 bases not matched to a gene; V was cut back by 3 bases and J by 5 bases. The CDR3 is 16 amino acids. The CDR3 DNA sequence: TGTGCCAGCAGCCAGGGACAGTTTCTCTGGGCCAACGTCCTGACTTTC. This translates into CASSQGQFLWANVLTF.